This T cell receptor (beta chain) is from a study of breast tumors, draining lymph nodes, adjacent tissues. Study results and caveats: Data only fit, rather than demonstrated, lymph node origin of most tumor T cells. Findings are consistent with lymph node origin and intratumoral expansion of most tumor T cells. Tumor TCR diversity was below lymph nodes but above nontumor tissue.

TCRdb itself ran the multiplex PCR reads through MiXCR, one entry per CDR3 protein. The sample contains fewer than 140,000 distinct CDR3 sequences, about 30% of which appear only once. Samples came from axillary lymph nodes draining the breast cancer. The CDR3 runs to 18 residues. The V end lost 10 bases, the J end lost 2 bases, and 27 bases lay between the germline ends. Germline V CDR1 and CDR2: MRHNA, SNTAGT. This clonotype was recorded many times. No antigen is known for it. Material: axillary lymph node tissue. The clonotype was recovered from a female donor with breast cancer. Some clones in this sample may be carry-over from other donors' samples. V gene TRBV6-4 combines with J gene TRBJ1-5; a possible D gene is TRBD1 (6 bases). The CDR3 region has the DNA TGTGCCAACCCCCCGGGCCAGATACAGGGTTTGGGCAATCAGCCCCAGCATTTT. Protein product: CANPPGQIQGLGNQPQHF.